The present TCR beta chain was sequenced within a study of regulatory T cells in long-lasting Graves disease. Overall study context: Persistent cases took antithyroid drugs over 5 years and stayed TSH receptor antibody positive. Study outcomes and limitations: TCR diversity in persistent Graves' patients was below that of newly diagnosed ones.

In germline, CDR1 is MNHEY, CDR2 SVGAGI. The CDR3 extends over 16 amino acids. Trimming took 0 bases from V and 3 from J, leaving 15 bases between them. Construction of the TCR beta libraries employed iRepertoire HTBI primers in conjunction with Arm-PCR of CDR3 regions. TCRdb re-called the multiplex PCR reads with MiXCR, one entry per CDR3 protein. The sample carries roughly 470,000 distinct CDR3 sequences, less than 25% recorded once. The time point was: persistent/refractory GD, antithyroid drugs over 5 years with positive TRAb. PBMC-derived RNA was used for the TCR library. Details on this clonotype: Its antigen is unknown.

The starting material was peripheral blood mononuclear cells (PBMCs), obtained when the disease was refractory, from a patient treated with antithyroid drugs. The gene calls are TRBV6-5 and TRBJ2-7; D remains unclear. This sequence was found in a female donor with Graves disease. The CDR3 loop reads CASSYSIGPGGYEQYF. CDR3 in DNA: TGTGCCAGCAGTTACTCGATTGGGCCCGGCGGCTACGAGCAGTACTTC.